Below are 28 T cell receptor beta chains sequenced from a single sample in a study of glioma-infiltrating T cells after dendritic cell vaccination. Indicated time point: after dendritic cell vaccination, including at tumor progression/relapse. The table came from immunoSEQ multiplex PCR; TCRdb's copy has only in-frame clones and leaves some out. Of tens of thousands of clones listed, approximately 81% are singletons. The input for sequencing was blood, taken after dendritic cell vaccination. These receptors originate from a human donor with glioblastoma.

The chain couples TRBV6-6 to TRBJ1-1; 11 nucleotides match TRBD1. This CDR3 is 16 amino acids long. Unmatched junction bases numbered 15, after V lost 8 bases and J lost 7 bases. Germline CDR1 and CDR2: MNHNY and SVGAGI (reference sequence). DNA for the CDR3: TGTGCCAGCCGCCCCGGGACAGGGGGAAACGGGAGTGAAGCTTTCTTT. It translates to CASRPGTGGNGSEAFF.

The chain has TRBV4-3 and TRBJ2-3; a weak D match, TRBD2 (6 bases). Trimming took 0 bases from V and 1 from J, leaving 11 bases between them. The CDR3 consists of 16 residues. Germline-derived CDR1 and CDR2 are LGHNA and YSLEER. The CDR3 loop is CASSQDGGVGTDTQYF. In nucleotides, the CDR3 is TGCGCCAGCAGCCAAGATGGCGGGGTGGGCACAGATACGCAGTATTTT.

As for this clone: At one end, the junction sequence differs from germline, possibly due to a read error. The V call is TRBV5-1, the J call TRBJ2-2; 9 bases line up with TRBD1. CDR3 length: 15 residues. CDR1 and CDR2 from the germline V gene are SGHRS and YFSETQ. DNA for the CDR3: TGCGCCAGCAGCTTGGAAACAGGGGGCAAGGGGGAGCTGCTTTTT. Protein product: CASSLETGGKGELLF.

CDR3 residues: CASSSRPRGTGANVLTF. The CDR3 bases are TGTGCCAGCAGCAGTAGACCAAGGGGGACTGGGGCCAACGTCCTGACTTTC. The chain recombines TRBV7-2 with TRBJ2-6, with D perhaps TRBD1 (6 bases). The CDR3 covers 17 residues. CDR1 is SGHTA, CDR2 FQGNSA, per germline. Trimming removed 5 bases at V and 2 bases at J, with 16 bases between.

V usage is TRBV7-2 and J usage is TRBJ2-4; 10 bases are a match to TRBD1. Per the germline V gene, CDR1 is SGHTA and CDR2 is FQGNSA. V was pared by 8 bases and J by 6 bases, with 19 bases of the junction left unmatched. This CDR3 comprises 18 residues. The CDR3 sequence is CASRPGTGAYLPGNIQYF. For the CDR3, the DNA is TGTGCCAGCCGACCCGGGACAGGGGCATACCTGCCAGGAAACATTCAGTACTTC. Supplemented by reference TRBV7-2 and TRBJ2-4, the full variable domain reads GAGVSQSPSNKVTEKGKDVELRCDPISGHTALYWYRQSLGQGLEFLIYFQGNSAPDKSGLPSDRFSAERTGGSVSTLTIQRTQQEDSAVYLCASRPGTGAYLPGNIQYFGAGTRLSVL.

The chain couples TRBV7-6 to TRBJ1-1, with D unresolved. Germline CDR1 SGHVS, CDR2 FNYEAQ. V was shortened by 4 bases and J by 1 base, with 7 bases between the two germline ends. The CDR3 has 13 amino acids. The CDR3 DNA follows: TGTGCCAGCAGCTCACACGAGAACACTGAAGCTTTCTTT. Its translation: CASSSHENTEAFF.

The CDR3 loop reads CASSYEGAPYEQYF. CDR3 DNA sequence: TGTGCCAGCAGTTACGAGGGGGCCCCCTACGAGCAGTACTTC. V gene TRBV6-6 combines with J gene TRBJ2-7, with 7 positions matching TRBD1. Trimming took 2 bases from V and 2 from J; bases not matched to a gene: 3. Germline V lookup: CDR1 MNHNY, CDR2 SVGAGI (reference sequence). The CDR3 extends over 14 amino acids.

This clone has just one count. The genes are TRBV18 and TRBJ2-3; D is possibly TRBD2 (6 bases). The V and J ends lost 3 bases and 6 bases respectively, with 13 bases between them. Germline V gene lookup returns CDR1 KGHSH and CDR2 LQKENI. The CDR3 runs 14 residues. The CDR3 DNA sequence: TGTGCCAGCTCACCCGCCGGGGCGGGGGATACGCAGTATTTT. Encoded protein: CASSPAGAGDTQYF. The whole variable domain, remainder taken from reference TRBV18 and TRBJ2-3, is NAGVMQNPRHLVRRRGQEARLRCSPMKGHSHVYWYRQLPEEGLKFMVYLQKENIIDESGMPKERFSAEFPKEGPSILRIQQVVRGDSAAYFCASSPAGAGDTQYFGPGTRLTVL.

This rearrangement joins TRBV6-5 to TRBJ1-1, with 11 bases identical to TRBD1. The germline CDR1 and CDR2 sequences are MNHEY and SVGAGI. The CDR3 contains 16 residues. V lost 2 bases, J lost 5 bases, and 7 bases stayed unmatched. The CDR3 reads CASSYGTGGMGTEAFF. The CDR3 bases are TGTGCCAGCAGTTACGGGACAGGGGGGATGGGTACTGAAGCTTTCTTT.

The chain is built from TRBV4-3 and TRBJ2-2; 11 nucleotides match TRBD1. CDR1 is LGHNA and CDR2 is YSLEER in the germline V gene. Trimming took 5 bases from V and 4 from J; bases not matched to a gene: 6. The CDR3 runs 16 residues. CDR3 amino acids: CASSRGTGGVTGELFF. The CDR3 DNA follows: TGCGCCAGCAGCAGGGGGACAGGGGGAGTCACCGGGGAGCTGTTTTTT.

The chain links TRBV30 to TRBJ2-2; weak D call: TRBD1 (5 bases). Germline values: CDR1 GTSNPN, CDR2 SVGIG (reference sequence). The V end lost 2 bases, the J end lost 4 bases, and 17 bases lay between the germline ends. This CDR3 has 16 amino acids. CDR3: CAWSTSWGRVTGELFF. In DNA, the CDR3 is TGTGCCTGGAGTACCAGTTGGGGCAGGGTCACCGGGGAGCTGTTTTTT.

The rearrangement links TRBV25-1 to TRBJ2-7; 10 nucleotides agree with TRBD1. The length of the CDR3 is 15 residues. The J segment lost 2 bases and the V segment lost 4 bases, leaving 5 bases of the junction unmatched. Germline V gives CDR1 MGHDK, CDR2 SYGVNS. The CDR3 DNA is TGTGCCAGCAGTGGGGGGACAGGGGCGACCTACGAGCAGTACTTC. Translation gives CASSGGTGATYEQYF.

This clone was found a few times. The J gene is TRBJ1-6, the V gene TRBV12-5; 10 bases line up with TRBD1. CDR1 and CDR2 (germline): LGHNT, FRNRAP. This CDR3 has 13 residues. J gave up 13 bases and V 5 bases, and 5 bases lay outside the gene matches. The CDR3 region is CASGRPGQGPLHF. The CDR3 nucleotides read TGTGCTAGTGGTCGGCCGGGACAGGGGCCCCTCCACTTT.

The V call is TRBV10-1, the J call TRBJ2-7, with 9 positions matching TRBD1. Germline V CDR1 and CDR2: WNHNN, SYGVQD (reference sequence). The CDR3 covers 17 residues. With 1 base clipped from V and 2 bases from J, the junction kept 9 bases outside the gene matches. CDR3 region: CASSEWFSNRGPYEQYF. The CDR3 nucleotides read TGCGCCAGCAGTGAGTGGTTCAGCAACAGGGGGCCCTACGAGCAGTACTTC.

This clone was recorded only once. V and J are TRBV27 and TRBJ2-3; D might be TRBD2 (6 bases). The V end was cut by 1 base, the J end by 0 bases, with 8 bases between. CDR3 length: 15 amino acids. CDR1 MNHEY and CDR2 SMNVEV come from the germline V gene (reference sequence). CDR3 in DNA: TGTGCCAGCAGTTTATATAGCGGAAGCACAGATACGCAGTATTTT. Amino acids: CASSLYSGSTDTQYF.

This chain links TRBV7-2 with TRBJ2-3, with TRBD2 matching over 7 bases. Unmatched junction bases numbered 9, after V lost 0 bases and J lost 6 bases. The CDR3 is 16 residues long. CDR1 is SGHTA and CDR2 is FQGNSA in the germline V gene. The CDR3 sequence: CASSLASTSRPDTQYF. CDR3 DNA sequence: TGTGCCAGCAGCTTAGCCTCGACTAGCCGCCCGGATACGCAGTATTTT. Full variable domain (missing parts from reference TRBV7-2 and TRBJ2-3): GAGVSQSPSNKVTEKGKDVELRCDPISGHTALYWYRQSLGQGLEFLIYFQGNSAPDKSGLPSDRFSAERTGGSVSTLTIQRTQQEDSAVYLCASSLASTSRPDTQYFGPGTRLTVL.

The V gene is TRBV18, the J gene TRBJ2-2, with D perhaps TRBD2 (6 bases). Trimming removed 6 bases at V and 1 base at J, with 15 bases between. The CDR3 contains 16 residues. The germline V gene encodes CDR1 KGHSH and CDR2 LQKENI. DNA of the CDR3: TGTGCCAGCTCCCCTCGACCTAGCGAGAACACCGGGGAGCTGTTTTTT. This translates into CASSPRPSENTGELFF. Filled out from reference TRBV18 and TRBJ2-2, the complete variable domain reads NAGVMQNPRHLVRRRGQEARLRCSPMKGHSHVYWYRQLPEEGLKFMVYLQKENIIDESGMPKERFSAEFPKEGPSILRIQQVVRGDSAAYFCASSPRPSENTGELFFGEGSRLTVL.

This chain connects TRBV6-5 to TRBJ2-7, with TRBD1 matching over 7 bases. CDR1 and CDR2 from the germline V gene are MNHEY and SVGAGI. CDR3 size: 14 residues. V lost 6 bases, J lost 0 bases, and 5 bases stayed unmatched. The DNA of the CDR3 is TGTGCCAGCAGAACAGGGGAATACTCCTACGAGCAGTACTTC. Its translation: CASRTGEYSYEQYF.

The J gene is TRBJ1-2, the V gene TRBV11-2; 9 bases are a match to TRBD1. CDR1 SGHAT and CDR2 FQNNGV come from the germline V gene. With 5 bases clipped from V and 4 bases from J, the junction kept 17 bases outside the gene matches. This CDR3 is 18 amino acids long. The CDR3 here is CASSPQEGQGPSTYGYTF. The CDR3 DNA reads as TGTGCCAGCAGCCCGCAAGAGGGACAGGGACCATCTACCTATGGCTACACCTTC.

The chain employs TRBV10-1 and TRBJ2-5, with 9 bases aligning to TRBD1. V shed 5 bases and J 3 bases; nucleotides not matched to a gene: 1. The germline CDR1 and CDR2 sequences are WNHNN and SYGVQD (reference sequence). The CDR3 loop spans 13 amino acids. CDR3 nucleotides: TGCGCCAGCAGTAGACAGGGGGAAGAGACCCAGTACTTC. Protein: CASSRQGEETQYF.

CDR3 sequence: CASSKPVGRVYEQYF. In nucleotides, the CDR3 is TGTGCCAGCAGCAAGCCCGTAGGCAGGGTCTACGAGCAGTACTTC. The chain couples TRBV28 to TRBJ2-7; D possibly corresponds to TRBD1 (5 bases). Trimming removed 6 bases at V and 3 bases at J, with 18 bases between. The germline V gene encodes CDR1 MDHEN and CDR2 SYDVKM. The CDR3 loop spans 15 amino acids.

The V and J genes are TRBV5-1 and TRBJ1-3; D possibly corresponds to TRBD1 (5 bases). CDR1 is SGHRS, CDR2 YFSETQ, per germline. The CDR3 length is 14 residues. Trimming cost V 4 bases and J 0 bases, with 8 bases left between them. This chain's CDR3 is CASSHDSSGNTIYF. The CDR3 DNA reads as TGCGCCAGCAGCCACGACAGCTCTGGAAACACCATATATTTT.

This clone appeared a few times. J is TRBJ1-2 and V is TRBV9, with 7 nucleotides matching TRBD1. Germline values: CDR1 SGDLS, CDR2 YYNGEE. After removal of 0 bases from V and 5 bases from J, the junction contained 4 bases not matched to a gene. This CDR3 is built from 14 residues. Here the CDR3 reads CASSVDNRGYGYTF. CDR3 DNA sequence: TGTGCCAGCAGCGTAGATAACAGGGGATATGGCTACACCTTC. Complete variable domain (other parts from reference TRBV9 and TRBJ1-2): DSGVTQTPKHLITATGQRVTLRCSPRSGDLSVYWYQQSLDQGLQFLIQYYNGEERAKGNILERFSAQQFPDLHSELNLSSLELGDSALYFCASSVDNRGYGYTFGSGTRLTVV.

The chain has TRBV7-2 and TRBJ1-2, with TRBD1 matching over 11 bases. From germline, CDR1 is SGHTA and CDR2 FQGNSA. This CDR3 is 16 amino acids long. The V and J ends lost 5 bases and 5 bases, in that order; junction bases with no gene match: 10. The CDR3 nucleotides read TGTGCCAGCAGCATAGGACAGGGGGCACACGTTTATGGCTACACCTTC. Translating gives CASSIGQGAHVYGYTF.

The gene calls are TRBV6-5 and TRBJ1-2, with 9 bases that match TRBD1. The CDR3 covers 14 residues. V dropped 8 bases and J dropped 5; count of bases not matched to a gene: 9. From germline, CDR1 is MNHEY and CDR2 SVGAGI. For the CDR3, the DNA is TGTGCCAGCGCCCGACAGGGGGGTGGGTATGGCTACACCTTC. Amino acids: CASARQGGGYGYTF.

V is TRBV25-1 and J is TRBJ2-7; weak D call: TRBD2 (5 bases). The CDR3 loop spans 12 amino acids. CDR1 is MGHDK and CDR2 is SYGVNS in the germline V gene. The V end lost 9 bases, the J end lost 1 base, and 10 bases lay between the germline ends. Here the CDR3 reads CASNGDSYEQYF. In nucleotides, the CDR3 is TGTGCCAGTAACGGGGATTCCTACGAGCAGTACTTC.

The chain carries TRBV6-4 and TRBJ1-1; 8 positions match TRBD1. In germline, CDR1 is MRHNA, CDR2 SNTAGT. The CDR3 contains 14 residues. V gave up 0 bases and J gave up 4 bases; unmatched junction bases: 1. The CDR3 loop is CASSDSDRGTEAFF. The CDR3 DNA reads TGTGCCAGCAGTGACTCCGACAGGGGCACTGAAGCTTTCTTT.

The chain recombines TRBV7-3 with TRBJ2-7; 7 nucleotides match TRBD2. V shed 0 bases, J shed 7 bases, and the junction held 0 bases outside the gene matches. The CDR3 contains 12 residues. Germline CDR1 is SGHTA and CDR2 is FQGTGA. The CDR3 region is CASSLTSGEQYF. The DNA for the CDR3 is TGTGCCAGCAGCTTAACTAGCGGGGAGCAGTACTTC.